This T cell receptor beta chain was retrieved from a study of Graves' ophthalmopathy and Graves' hyperthyroidism. Study outcomes and limitations: Built on 13 signatures, a model told ophthalmopathy apart from stable hyperthyroidism with approximately 88% sensitivity and around 80% specificity. Ophthalmopathy progression was predicted with 70.59% sensitivity and around 78% specificity.

As for this clonotype: Its antigen remains unknown. At one boundary the junction diverges from the germline segment, which might be a read error.

Amplified TCR beta CDR3 regions were obtained using RNA transcripts as template. First-round RT-PCR relied on HTBI primers, and a second-round multiplex PCR came next. TCRdb called the multiplex PCR reads again in MiXCR, with one record for every CDR3 protein. The sample holds over a million distinct CDR3 sequences; about two fifths are singletons and the top ten take around 10%. Germline values: CDR1 SGHNT, CDR2 YYREEE (reference sequence). The CDR3 has 16 residues. In this cohort, patients with other autoimmune diseases, uncontrolled infections, pregnancy or lactation were excluded. The origin of this receptor is an adult man with Graves' hyperthyroidism. Sequencing input: peripheral blood or thyroid tissue (not recorded which). The chain has TRBV5-4 and TRBJ1-1, with no clear D. CDR3 amino acids: CASSQAGRQPNTEAFF. The CDR3 DNA is TGCGCCAGCAGCCAAGCTGGACGACAACCGAACACTGAAGCTTTCTTT. Full variable domain (outside the CDR3, taken from reference TRBV5-4 and TRBJ1-1): ETGVTQSPTHLIKTRGQQVTLRCSSQSGHNTVSWYQQALGQGPQFIFQYYREEENGRGNFPPRFSGLQFPNYSSELNVNALELDDSALYLCASSQAGRQPNTEAFFGQGTRLTVV.